The rows below give T cell receptor beta chains drawn from one sample of a study of beta chain features in type 1 diabetes. Assay: immunoSEQ multiplex PCR; the TCRdb copy retains only in-frame clones and omits some. In the table there are over 15,000 clones, approximately 55% of which are singletons. Source material: stem cell memory CD4+ T cells from blood. The source of these receptors is a woman aged 18-30 years in good health. The CDR3 runs from the conserved cysteine through the conserved F or W. D genes are given only for firm matches. Size tells how often a clone was seen (once, few, many) or the class of an expanded clone, and some rows leave it out.

abundance: NA
j_gene: TRBJ2-7
d_gene: NA
v_gene: TRBV29-1
CDR3aa: CSVQGLRSYEQYF
CDR3nt: TGCAGCGTTCAAGGTCTCCGCTCCTACGAGCAGTACTTC

abundance: NA
j_gene: TRBJ2-5
d_gene: NA
v_gene: TRBV5-1
CDR3aa: CASSEGGAEETQYF
CDR3nt: TGCGCCAGCAGCGAGGGGGGGGCCGAAGAGACCCAGTACTTC

abundance: NA
j_gene: TRBJ2-5
d_gene: NA
v_gene: TRBV27
CDR3aa: CASSLERRQTQYF
CDR3nt: TGTGCCAGCAGTTTAGAACGGAGGCAGACCCAGTACTTC

abundance: NA
j_gene: TRBJ1-1
d_gene: NA
v_gene: TRBV5-4
CDR3aa: CASSWGGESTEAFF
CDR3nt: TGTGCCAGCAGCTGGGGGGGGGAGTCCACTGAAGCTTTCTTT

abundance: once
j_gene: TRBJ1-4
d_gene: NA
v_gene: TRBV5-1
CDR3aa: CASSFDPGTNEKLFF
CDR3nt: TGCGCCAGCAGCTTTGATCCGGGGACTAATGAAAAACTGTTTTTT

abundance: NA
j_gene: TRBJ1-1
d_gene: TRBD1
v_gene: TRBV5-1
CDR3aa: CASTWGTGESAFF
CDR3nt: TGCGCCAGCACCTGGGGGACAGGCGAATCGGCTTTCTTT

abundance: few
j_gene: TRBJ2-1
d_gene: NA
v_gene: TRBV5-1
CDR3aa: CASSSSGTRTYNEQFF
CDR3nt: TGCGCCAGCAGCTCCTCCGGGACACGGACCTACAATGAGCAGTTCTTC

abundance: NA
j_gene: TRBJ2-3
d_gene: NA
v_gene: TRBV7-8
CDR3aa: CASSLAPAGSASDTQYF
CDR3nt: TGTGCCAGCAGCTTAGCGCCGGCGGGCTCGGCGTCAGATACGCAGTATTTT

abundance: NA
j_gene: TRBJ2-7
d_gene: TRBD1
v_gene: TRBV7-9
CDR3aa: CASSPGQGSAYEQYF
CDR3nt: TGTGCCAGCAGCCCCGGACAGGGGTCAGCCTACGAGCAGTACTTC

abundance: NA
j_gene: TRBJ2-7
d_gene: TRBD2
v_gene: TRBV19
CDR3aa: CASSRLAGEGYEQYF
CDR3nt: TGTGCCAGTAGCAGGCTAGCGGGAGAGGGCTACGAGCAGTACTTC

abundance: few
j_gene: TRBJ2-2
d_gene: NA
v_gene: TRBV27
CDR3aa: CASSITGGGMGTGELFF
CDR3nt: TGTGCCAGCAGTATTACAGGGGGAGGGATGGGCACCGGGGAGCTGTTTTTT

abundance: NA
j_gene: TRBJ1-1
d_gene: TRBD1
v_gene: TRBV27
CDR3aa: CASSYHRGLNTEAFF
CDR3nt: TGTGCCAGCAGTTACCACAGGGGATTGAACACTGAAGCTTTCTTT

abundance: NA
j_gene: TRBJ1-1
d_gene: NA
v_gene: TRBV5-1
CDR3aa: CASSLETWTVNTEAFF
CDR3nt: TGCGCCAGCAGCTTGGAAACCTGGACTGTGAACACTGAAGCTTTCTTT